This T cell receptor beta chain was recovered during a study of T cells after somatic rescue of genetic block. Clones were sequenced by immunoSEQ multiplex PCR, and TCRdb holds only the in-frame ones, with some missing. This sample has 70,000 to 95,000 clones; just under 90% occur once, and the top ten carry around 1.6%. Trimming cost V 7 bases and J 4 bases; bases outside gene matches: 0. The CDR3 has 10 amino acids. Germline CDR1 is GTSNPN and CDR2 is SVGIG (reference sequence). Sequenced input: peripheral blood mononuclear cells (PBMCs). This receptor was obtained from a woman aged 18-30 years. This sequence joins TRBV30 and TRBJ1-1; 7 nucleotides agree with TRBD1. CDR3 protein: CAYRGTEAFF. The CDR3 DNA reads TGTGCCTACAGGGGCACTGAAGCTTTCTTT.